This entry describes one TCR beta chain. Its specificity is not known. Trimming took 4 bases from V and 0 from J, leaving 10 bases between them. CDR1 is LNHDA, CDR2 SQIVND, per germline (reference sequence). The CDR3 has 16 amino acids. cDNA was made from about 500 ng RNA using alpha and beta constant primers. Using multiplexing indices, alpha and beta chain libraries were generated apart by chain-specific third strand synthesis. TCRdb redid the calling of the 5' RACE reads with MiXCR, one entry per CDR3 protein. The repertoire includes approximately 12,000 distinct CDR3 sequences, around 9% of them detected once, and around 24% sits in the top ten. The repertoire came from unfractionated whole blood and reflected all unsorted peripheral T cells. The record originates from a study of HIV-infected patients and healthy controls. Whole-study findings and limits: In healthy controls, MAIT alpha CDR3s were common; in HIV+ repertoires, severely depleted.

The receptor was isolated from an adult with HIV infection. The donor label of this sample is uncertain. V gene TRBV19 combines with J gene TRBJ1-6, with D unresolved. The input for sequencing was blood, taken before antiretroviral therapy. The CDR3 is CASSTDGRSYNSPLHF. CDR3 in DNA: TGTGCCAGTAGTACCGACGGACGCTCCTATAATTCACCCCTCCACTTT.